The rows below give T cell receptor beta chains drawn from one sample of a study of T cells and Merkel cell carcinoma outcomes. The method was immunoSEQ multiplex PCR; TCRdb's version includes in-frame clones alone and lacks a portion of them. The sample contains roughly 15,000 clones, roughly 92% of which appear only once. Sequences were obtained from tumor tissue from Merkel cell carcinoma. These receptors were collected from a human donor with Merkel cell carcinoma. CDR3s include the opening cysteine and the closing phenylalanine or tryptophan.

V: TRBV18
length: 15
J: TRBJ1-1
CDR3: CASSPTGSPNTEAFF

V: TRBV19
length: 11
J: TRBJ1-2
CDR3: CASSIEFGYTF

V: TRBV18
length: 15
J: TRBJ2-6
CDR3: CASSPRDSGANVLTF

V: TRBV29-1
length: 12
J: TRBJ2-5
CDR3: CSVRDSSETQYF

V: TRBV19
length: 15
J: TRBJ2-5
CDR3: CASSIWGTGMETQYF

V: TRBV9
length: 14
J: TRBJ2-2
CDR3: CASSLGLNTGELFF

V: TRBV7-9
length: 13
J: TRBJ2-5
CDR3: CASSFSGQETQYF

V: TRBV28
length: 14
J: TRBJ2-7
CDR3: CASSMGPNAYEQYF

V: TRBV13
length: 17
J: TRBJ1-1
CDR3: CASSSPTLGGMNTEAFF

V: TRBV2
length: 12
J: TRBJ2-7
CDR3: CASRDRAHEQYF

V: TRBV30
length: 16
J: TRBJ1-1
CDR3: CAWSVSRVGVWTEAFF

V: TRBV7-2
length: 14
J: TRBJ1-2
CDR3: CASSLDTGNYGYTF

V: TRBV7-2
length: 15
J: TRBJ1-4
CDR3: CASSLRTAEGEKLFF

V: TRBV7-2
length: 13
J: TRBJ1-4
CDR3: CASSRYQGEKLFF

V: TRBV5-4
length: 13
J: TRBJ1-2
CDR3: CASSIGRVDGYTF

V: TRBV2
length: 16
J: TRBJ2-2
CDR3: CTSNGLAGGMGGELFF

V: TRBV27
length: 14
J: TRBJ2-7
CDR3: CASSLNRASYEQYF

V: TRBV27
length: 13
J: TRBJ2-5
CDR3: CASSLGRAETQYF

V: TRBV29-1
length: 14
J: TRBJ1-4
CDR3: CSVRRGVNNEKLFF

V: TRBV5-4
length: 15
J: TRBJ2-3
CDR3: CASSRGSVAADTQYF

V: TRBV30
length: 13
J: TRBJ1-1
CDR3: CAWSHGQGGVAFF

V: TRBV6-5
length: 14
J: TRBJ1-3
CDR3: CASSQRISGNTIYF

V: TRBV7-2
length: 16
J: TRBJ2-2
CDR3: CASKKGGSTDTGELFF